The source of this T cell receptor (beta chain) is a study of blood T cell repertoires in COVID-19. Background on the study: There were acute and convalescent COVID-19 samples, and they came from the United States, Italy and Spain. T cells, B-cell-depleted T cells, or PBMCs provided the cDNA or gDNA that served as material.

The sample holds one count of this clone. In the study's own analysis: Nucleated cell number was recorded as an estimate derived from reference gene primer amplification. TCRdb keeps only in-frame clones here, not all; method: immunoSEQ multiplex PCR. The DNA gave D and trimming, while V, J and clone size come from that table. The sample has approximately 45,000 clones, roughly 85% seen once. The germline CDR1 and CDR2 sequences are SQVTM and ANQGSEA. Deletions cut 4 bases from V and 0 bases from J, with 12 bases between. The CDR3 is made up of 14 amino acids. The sequence was collected from a woman aged 80 or over with acute or convalescent COVID-19. V is TRBV29-1 and J is TRBJ1-1; D gene uncertain. Sequenced: peripheral blood. CDR3 DNA: TGCAGCGTTGTCCAGGCTGTTATGAACACTGAAGCTTTCTTT. Translated: CSVVQAVMNTEAFF.